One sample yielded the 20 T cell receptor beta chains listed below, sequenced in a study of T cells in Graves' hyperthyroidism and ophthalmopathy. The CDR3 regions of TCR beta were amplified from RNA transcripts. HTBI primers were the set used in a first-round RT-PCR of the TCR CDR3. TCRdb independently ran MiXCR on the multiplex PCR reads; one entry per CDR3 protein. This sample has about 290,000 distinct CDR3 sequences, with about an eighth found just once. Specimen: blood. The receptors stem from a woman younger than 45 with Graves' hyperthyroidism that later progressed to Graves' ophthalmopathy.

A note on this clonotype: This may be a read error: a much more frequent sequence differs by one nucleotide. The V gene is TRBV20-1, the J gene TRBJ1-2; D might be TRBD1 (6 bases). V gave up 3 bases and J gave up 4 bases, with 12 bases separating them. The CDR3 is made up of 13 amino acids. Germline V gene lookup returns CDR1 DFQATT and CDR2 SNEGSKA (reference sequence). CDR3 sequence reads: CSARAGAGYGYTF. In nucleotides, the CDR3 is TGCAGTGCTAGGGCGGGGGCGGGCTATGGCTACACCTTC.

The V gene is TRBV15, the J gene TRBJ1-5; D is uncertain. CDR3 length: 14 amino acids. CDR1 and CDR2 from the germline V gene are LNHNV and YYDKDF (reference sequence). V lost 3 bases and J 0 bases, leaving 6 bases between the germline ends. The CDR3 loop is CATSRRYSNQPQHF. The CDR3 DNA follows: TGTGCCACCAGCAGGCGTTATAGCAATCAGCCCCAGCATTTT. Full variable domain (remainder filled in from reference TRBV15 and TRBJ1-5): DAMVIQNPRYQVTQFGKPVTLSCSQTLNHNVMYWYQQKSSQAPKLLFHYYDKDFNNEADTPDNFQSRRPNTSFCFLDIRSPGLGDTAMYLCATSRRYSNQPQHFGDGTRLSIL.

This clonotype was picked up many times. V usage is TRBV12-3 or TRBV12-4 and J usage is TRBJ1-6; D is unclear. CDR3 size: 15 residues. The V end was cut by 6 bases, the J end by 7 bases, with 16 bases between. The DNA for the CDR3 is TGTGCCAGCAGGAACTCCGGGCCTGCGAATTCACCCCTCCACTTT. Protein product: CASRNSGPANSPLHF.

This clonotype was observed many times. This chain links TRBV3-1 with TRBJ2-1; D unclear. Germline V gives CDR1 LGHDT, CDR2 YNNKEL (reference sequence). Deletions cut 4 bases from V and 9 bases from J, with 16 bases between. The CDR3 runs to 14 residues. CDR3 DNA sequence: TGTGCCAGCAGCCCCACGGCACTCGTAGTTGAGCAGTTCTTC. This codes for CASSPTALVVEQFF.

The CDR3 loop is CATDGRVGKNIQYF. DNA for the CDR3: TGTGCCACCGACGGTCGCGTAGGTAAAAACATTCAGTACTTC. The V and J genes are TRBV27 and TRBJ2-4; unclear D gene. Germline V gives CDR1 MNHEY, CDR2 SMNVEV (reference sequence). The CDR3 has 14 residues. Trimming pared 10 bases from V and 4 bases from J, leaving 17 bases between.

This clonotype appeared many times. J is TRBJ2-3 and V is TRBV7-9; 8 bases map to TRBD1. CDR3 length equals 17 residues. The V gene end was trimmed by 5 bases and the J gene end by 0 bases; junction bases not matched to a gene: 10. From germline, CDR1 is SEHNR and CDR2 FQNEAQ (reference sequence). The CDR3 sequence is CASSPILGQGSTDTQYF. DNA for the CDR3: TGTGCCAGCAGCCCAATCCTCGGACAGGGTAGCACAGATACGCAGTATTTT. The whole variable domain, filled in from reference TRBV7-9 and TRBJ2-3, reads DTGVSQNPRHKITKRGQNVTFRCDPISEHNRLYWYRQTLGQGPEFLTYFQNEAQLEKSRLLSDRFSAERPKGSFSTLEIQRTEQGDSAMYLCASSPILGQGSTDTQYFGPGTRLTVL.

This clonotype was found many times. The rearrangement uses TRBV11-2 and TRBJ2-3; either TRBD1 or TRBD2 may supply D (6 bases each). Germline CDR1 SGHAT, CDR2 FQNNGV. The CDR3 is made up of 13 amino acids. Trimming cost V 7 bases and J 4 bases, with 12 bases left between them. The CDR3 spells CASTTGGPDTQYF. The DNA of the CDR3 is TGTGCCAGCACAACCGGGGGCCCAGATACGCAGTATTTT.

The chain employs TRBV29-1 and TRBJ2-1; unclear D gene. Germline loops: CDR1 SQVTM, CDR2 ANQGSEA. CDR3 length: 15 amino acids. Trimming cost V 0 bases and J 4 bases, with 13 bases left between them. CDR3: CSVEDGVDRYNEQFF. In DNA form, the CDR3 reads TGCAGCGTTGAAGATGGGGTCGATCGGTACAATGAGCAGTTCTTC.

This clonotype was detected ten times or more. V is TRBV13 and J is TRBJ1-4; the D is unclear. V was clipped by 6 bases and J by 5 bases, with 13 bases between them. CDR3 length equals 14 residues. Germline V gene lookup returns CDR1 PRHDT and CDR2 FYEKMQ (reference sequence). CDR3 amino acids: CASRLEGSNEKLFF. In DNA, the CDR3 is TGTGCCAGCAGATTGGAGGGTTCGAATGAAAAACTGTTTTTT.

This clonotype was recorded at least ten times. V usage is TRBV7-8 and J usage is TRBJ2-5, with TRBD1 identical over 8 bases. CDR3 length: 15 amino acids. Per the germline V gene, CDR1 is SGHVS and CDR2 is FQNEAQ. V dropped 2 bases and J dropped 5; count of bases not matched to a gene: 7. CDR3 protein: CASSLNRGETETQYF. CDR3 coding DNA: TGTGCCAGCAGCTTAAACAGGGGGGAGACGGAGACCCAGTACTTC.

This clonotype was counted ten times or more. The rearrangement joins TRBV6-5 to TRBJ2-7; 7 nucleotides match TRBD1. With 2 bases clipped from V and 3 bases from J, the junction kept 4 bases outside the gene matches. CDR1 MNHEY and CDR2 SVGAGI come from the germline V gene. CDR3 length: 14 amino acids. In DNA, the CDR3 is TGTGCCAGCAGTTACGGGACAGCTCACTACGAGCAGTACTTC. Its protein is CASSYGTAHYEQYF.

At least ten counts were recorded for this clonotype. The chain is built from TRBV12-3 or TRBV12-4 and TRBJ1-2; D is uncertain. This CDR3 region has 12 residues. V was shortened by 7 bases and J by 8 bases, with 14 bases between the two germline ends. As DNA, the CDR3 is TGTGCCAGCATTGAGGCCCGGCCGGGCTACACCTTC. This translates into CASIEARPGYTF.

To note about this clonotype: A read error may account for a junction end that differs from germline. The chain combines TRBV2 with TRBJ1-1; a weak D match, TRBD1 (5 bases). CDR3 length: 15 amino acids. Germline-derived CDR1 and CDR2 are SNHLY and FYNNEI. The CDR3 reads CASRALTGLNAEAFF. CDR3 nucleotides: TGTGCCAGCAGGGCTTTAACGGGGCTGAACGCTGAAGCTTTCTTT.

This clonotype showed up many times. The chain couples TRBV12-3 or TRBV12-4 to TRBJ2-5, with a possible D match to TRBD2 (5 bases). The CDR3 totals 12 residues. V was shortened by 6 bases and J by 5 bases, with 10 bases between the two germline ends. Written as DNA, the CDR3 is TGTGCCAGCAGCGGACTCGTCGAGACCCAGTACTTC. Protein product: CASSGLVETQYF.

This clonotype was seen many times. The CDR3 protein is CASSRDRGNEQYF. Here the CDR3 DNA reads TGTGCCAGCTCCCGGGACAGGGGCAACGAGCAGTACTTC. The chain combines TRBV28 with TRBJ2-7; TRBD1 agrees at 10 bases. CDR3 length: 13 residues. Trimming took 8 bases from V and 5 from J; bases not matched to a gene: 6. Germline V gene sequence: CDR1 MDHEN, CDR2 SYDVKM.

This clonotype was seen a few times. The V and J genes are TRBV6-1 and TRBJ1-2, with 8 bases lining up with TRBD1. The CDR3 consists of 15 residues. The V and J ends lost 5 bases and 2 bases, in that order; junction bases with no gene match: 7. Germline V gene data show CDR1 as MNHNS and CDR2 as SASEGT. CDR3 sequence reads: CASSLQGDGNYGYTF. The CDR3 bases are TGTGCCAGCAGTTTACAGGGGGATGGGAACTATGGCTACACCTTC.

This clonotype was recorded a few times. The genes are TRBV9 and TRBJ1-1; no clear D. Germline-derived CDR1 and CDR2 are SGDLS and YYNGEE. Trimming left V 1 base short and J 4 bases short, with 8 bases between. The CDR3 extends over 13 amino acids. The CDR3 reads CASSVKAGTEAFF. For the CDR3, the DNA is TGTGCCAGCAGCGTAAAGGCGGGCACTGAAGCTTTCTTT.

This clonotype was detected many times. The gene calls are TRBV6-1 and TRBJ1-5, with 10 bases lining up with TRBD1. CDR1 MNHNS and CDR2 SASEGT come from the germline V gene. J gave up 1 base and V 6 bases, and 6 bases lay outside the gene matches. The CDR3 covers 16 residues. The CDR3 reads CASRPGTGVSNQPQHF. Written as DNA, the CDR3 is TGTGCCAGCAGACCCGGGACAGGGGTAAGCAATCAGCCCCAGCATTTT.

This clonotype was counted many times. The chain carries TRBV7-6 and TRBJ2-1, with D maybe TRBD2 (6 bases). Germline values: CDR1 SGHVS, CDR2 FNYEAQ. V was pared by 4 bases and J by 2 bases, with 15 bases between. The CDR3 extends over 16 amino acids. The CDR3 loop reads CASSSVKGRTYNEQFF. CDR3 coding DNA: TGTGCCAGCAGCTCTGTCAAGGGGAGGACCTACAATGAGCAGTTCTTC.

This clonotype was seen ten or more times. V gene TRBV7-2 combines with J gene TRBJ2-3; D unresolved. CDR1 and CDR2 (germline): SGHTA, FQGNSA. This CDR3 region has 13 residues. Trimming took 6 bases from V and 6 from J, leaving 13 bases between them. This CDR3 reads CASRSPGSDTQYF. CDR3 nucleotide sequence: TGTGCCAGCAGATCCCCAGGCTCGGATACGCAGTATTTT.